These 13 T cell receptor beta chains came from one sample sequenced in a study of cytomegalovirus exposure and HLA in healthy donors. A multiplex PCR was run with 60 Vbeta primers and 13 Jbeta primers. The method was immunoSEQ multiplex PCR; TCRdb's version includes in-frame clones alone and lacks a portion of them. In the table there are over 25,000 clones, around 64% of which are singletons. The sequencing input was PBMCs. The source is a woman aged 50 to 60 in good health and CMV-seronegative.

The CDR3 protein is CASSLTETYEQYF. Written as DNA, the CDR3 is TGTGCCAGCAGCTTAACGGAGACCTACGAGCAGTACTTC. The genes are TRBV5-4 and TRBJ2-7; D not resolved. The CDR3 sequence is 13 residues long. Trimming shortened V by 2 bases and J by 2 bases, and 8 bases separated the two germline ends. CDR1 and CDR2 from the germline V gene are SGHNT and YYREEE (reference sequence).

This clone has only one observation. V gene TRBV25-1 combines with J gene TRBJ1-2; D remains ambiguous. Between the trimmed V and J ends, which lost 2 bases and 2 bases, there was a span of 3 bases. Per germline, CDR1 MGHDK and CDR2 SYGVNS. CDR3 length equals 12 residues. The DNA for the CDR3 is TGTGCCAGCAGTGAAATAAACTATGGCTACACCTTC. Translation: CASSEINYGYTF.

This chain links TRBV6-1 with TRBJ2-4; tentative D call: TRBD2 (6 bases). V was trimmed by 2 bases and J by 0 bases, leaving 23 bases between them. CDR3 length equals 20 residues. The germline V gene encodes CDR1 MNHNS and CDR2 SASEGT. CDR3 in amino acids: CASSESVRRGDPLAKNIQYF. The CDR3 DNA reads TGTGCCAGCAGTGAATCGGTACGGCGGGGTGATCCCCTAGCCAAAAACATTCAGTACTTC.

The chain carries TRBV6-1 and TRBJ1-1; D is undetermined. Trimming pared 8 bases from V and 3 bases from J, leaving 10 bases between. The germline CDR1 and CDR2 sequences are MNHNS and SASEGT. CDR3 size: 12 residues. The CDR3 reads CASDYSDTEAFF. The DNA for the CDR3 is TGTGCCAGCGATTACTCTGACACTGAAGCTTTCTTT.

In DNA form, the CDR3 reads TGTGCCAGCAGCCGAGGACAAGAGTACAATGAGCAGTTCTTC. Protein: CASSRGQEYNEQFF. The chain employs TRBV6-5 and TRBJ2-1, with a weak D call TRBD1 (5 bases). CDR3 length: 14 amino acids. Germline values: CDR1 MNHEY, CDR2 SVGAGI. The germline V and J ends were trimmed by 6 bases and 4 bases, with 13 bases remaining between them.

The J gene is TRBJ2-2, the V gene TRBV6-5, with 9 bases identical to TRBD2. Losses at the gene ends were 4 bases for V and 6 bases for J; bases not matched to a gene: 6. The CDR3 length is 15 residues. Germline V gene data show CDR1 as MNHEY and CDR2 as SVGAGI. The DNA for the CDR3 is TGTGCCAGCAGTTCCCCGGGACTAGCTGCCGGGGAGCTGTTTTTT. Protein sequence: CASSSPGLAAGELFF.

This chain uses TRBV29-1 with TRBJ1-5, with 7 positions matching TRBD1. The germline gives CDR1 SQVTM, CDR2 ANQGSEA. This CDR3 comprises 13 residues. J was trimmed by 7 bases and V by 6 bases; bases with no gene match: 9. DNA of the CDR3: TGCAGCGTCGCTACAGGGGATCAACAGCCCCAGCATTTT. Translation: CSVATGDQQPQHF.

In its sample, this clone was seen a few times. V and J are TRBV4-1 and TRBJ2-1; D perhaps matches TRBD1 (5 bases). Germline CDR1 is MGHRA and CDR2 is YSYEKL. The CDR3 is 17 amino acids. The germline V and J ends were trimmed by 1 base and 0 bases, with 13 bases remaining between them. In nucleotides, the CDR3 is TGCGCCAGCAGCCAAGGGACATTTAGCCTCTCCTACAATGAGCAGTTCTTC. Protein product: CASSQGTFSLSYNEQFF.

The table lists this clone with a few counts. This sequence joins TRBV6-1 and TRBJ2-1; a possible D gene is TRBD2 (6 bases). The germline CDR1 and CDR2 sequences are MNHNS and SASEGT. CDR3 length equals 15 residues. The ends were cut back, 3 bases at V and 4 bases at J, with 13 bases in the middle. The DNA for the CDR3 is TGTGCCAGCAGTGAGGATTTAGCGGTGTACAATGAGCAGTTCTTC. It is translated as CASSEDLAVYNEQFF.

The chain uses TRBV2 and TRBJ2-7; 14 bases map to TRBD2. The germline CDR1 and CDR2 sequences are SNHLY and FYNNEI. There are 16 residues in the CDR3. V lost 5 bases to trimming and J lost 0 bases; unmatched junction nucleotides: 3. The CDR3 region has the DNA TGTGCCAGCAGTTGGACTAGCGGGGGGAACTCCTACGAGCAGTACTTC. As protein: CASSWTSGGNSYEQYF.

This clone was seen more than once but under ten times. The chain links TRBV6-5 to TRBJ2-7, with a weak D call TRBD2 (6 bases). The CDR3 consists of 14 residues. V shed 6 bases and J shed 5 bases, with 17 bases lying between them. Germline values: CDR1 MNHEY, CDR2 SVGAGI. DNA for the CDR3: TGTGCCAGCAGCACCGTGGGGGGAACTCACGAGCAGTACTTC. The encoded protein is CASSTVGGTHEQYF.

The rearrangement uses TRBV5-1 and TRBJ2-2; 7 bases map to TRBD1. The CDR3 has 14 amino acids. V shed 4 bases, J shed 3 bases, and the junction held 3 bases outside the gene matches. Germline V gene lookup returns CDR1 SGHRS and CDR2 YFSETQ. The CDR3 region is CASSLQGDTGELFF. Written as DNA, the CDR3 is TGCGCCAGCAGCCTCCAGGGGGACACCGGGGAGCTGTTTTTT.

The genes are TRBV6-1 and TRBJ1-1, with 8 bases identical to TRBD1. CDR3 length: 13 residues. CDR1 MNHNS and CDR2 SASEGT come from the germline V gene. The V and J ends lost 5 bases and 5 bases, in that order; junction bases with no gene match: 4. In DNA, the CDR3 is TGTGCCAGCAGTATCAGGGGGCAAACTGAAGCTTTCTTT. Its protein product is CASSIRGQTEAFF.